This is a list of T cell receptor beta chains from one sample in a study of cytomegalovirus exposure and HLA in healthy donors. The table came from immunoSEQ multiplex PCR; TCRdb's copy has only in-frame clones and leaves some out. The table shows about 100,000 clones, with about three quarters occurring only once. Input material: PBMCs. The receptors come from a young man in good health and CMV-seronegative. The CDR3 runs from the conserved cysteine through the conserved F or W. D genes are given only for firm matches. Size tells how often a clone was seen (once, few, many) or the class of an expanded clone, and some rows leave it out.

V gene	D gene	J gene	CDR3 length	clone size	CDR3 protein	CDR3 DNA
TRBV30	NA	TRBJ1-1	13	NA	CAWSGNGNTEAFF	TGTGCCTGGAGTGGAAACGGGAACACTGAAGCTTTCTTT
TRBV7-9	TRBD2	TRBJ2-1	15	NA	CASSPTGLAIYEQFF	TGTGCCAGCAGCCCAACGGGACTAGCCATCTATGAGCAGTTCTTC
TRBV30	TRBD1	TRBJ2-1	14	NA	CAWTRDRDYNEQFF	TGTGCCTGGACCCGGGACAGGGACTACAATGAGCAGTTCTTC
TRBV10-3	TRBD2	TRBJ2-1	15	NA	CAISPLAGGFNEQFF	TGTGCCATCAGCCCTCTAGCGGGGGGATTTAATGAGCAGTTCTTC
TRBV28	TRBD2	TRBJ2-2	18	NA	CASSSRTSGRAFTGELFF	TGTGCCAGCAGCTCACGGACTAGCGGGAGGGCCTTCACCGGGGAGCTGTTTTTT
TRBV10-3	NA	TRBJ1-4	13	few	CATTERSNEKLFF	TGTGCCACCACGGAGAGATCTAATGAAAAACTGTTTTTT
TRBV27	NA	TRBJ2-7	13	NA	CATWTENPYEQYF	TGTGCCACCTGGACTGAAAACCCTTACGAGCAGTACTTC
TRBV10-2	NA	TRBJ2-7	13	few	CASSTPGNYEQYF	TGCGCCAGCAGTACCCCAGGGAACTACGAGCAGTACTTC
TRBV29-1	TRBD1	TRBJ2-1	14	NA	CSVRDRVSYNEQFF	TGCAGCGTTCGCGACAGGGTATCCTACAATGAGCAGTTCTTC
TRBV6-6	TRBD1	TRBJ2-7	14	NA	CASSAGTGNYEQYF	TGTGCCAGCAGCGCCGGGACAGGGAACTACGAGCAGTACTTC
TRBV7-9	NA	TRBJ2-7	12	NA	CASSLSGVEQYF	TGTGCCAGCAGCTTATCAGGGGTCGAGCAGTACTTC
TRBV28	TRBD1	TRBJ1-2	16	NA	CASSKISGTDIYGYTF	TGTGCCAGCAGTAAAATTTCCGGGACAGACATATATGGCTACACCTTC